These 14 T cell receptor beta chains originate from one sample sequenced in a study of blood T cell repertoires in COVID-19. Produced via immunoSEQ multiplex PCR; TCRdb's table is partial and in-frame only. The table has 250,000 to 300,000 clones, approximately 85% seen once; the top ten hold over 1.5%. The sample comprised PBMCs or T cells enriched from blood (not recorded which). The receptors were gathered from a woman between 50 and 59 years old who had recovered from COVID-19.

On this clone: At the DNA level, this CDR3 is encoded by other sequences in the same sample as well. As DNA, the CDR3 is TGTGCCAGCAGCCAAGTCCGGGGGGAAGCTTTCTTT. It specifies CASSQVRGEAFF. The rearrangement links TRBV3-1 (or the pseudogene TRBV3-2) to TRBJ1-1; maybe TRBD1 (5 bases). Germline assignment: CDR1 LGHDT and CDR2 YNNKEL (reference sequence). V was trimmed by 1 base and J by 8 bases, leaving 8 bases between them. The CDR3 runs to 12 residues.

V and J are TRBV5-5 and TRBJ2-7; a weak D match, TRBD1 (5 bases). Germline V gives CDR1 SGHKS, CDR2 YYEKEE (reference sequence). The CDR3 is 15 residues long. Trimming removed 2 bases at V and 3 bases at J, with 15 bases between. This CDR3 is CASSLGPGSHYEQYF. The CDR3 DNA sequence: TGTGCCAGCAGCTTAGGTCCAGGGTCACACTACGAGCAGTACTTC.

The chain uses TRBV9 and TRBJ1-2, with 11 bases that match TRBD1. V was clipped by 3 bases and J by 7 bases; unmatched bases: 11. This CDR3 is 16 amino acids long. Germline-derived CDR1 and CDR2 are SGDLS and YYNGEE. CDR3 in amino acids: CASSGTRTGGRGGYTF. The CDR3 nucleotides read TGTGCCAGCAGCGGAACCCGGACAGGGGGCAGGGGTGGCTACACCTTC.

This sequence joins TRBV6-5 and TRBJ2-7; D possibly corresponds to TRBD2 (5 bases). Germline loops: CDR1 MNHEY, CDR2 SVGAGI. The V end was cut by 6 bases, the J end by 7 bases, with 10 bases between. The CDR3 spans 11 residues. The CDR3: CASSSSGEQYF. The CDR3 DNA reads TGTGCCAGCAGCTCCTCGGGGGAGCAGTACTTC.

V and J are TRBV3-1 (or the pseudogene TRBV3-2) and TRBJ1-2; no clear D. CDR3 length: 14 amino acids. Germline lookup yields CDR1 LGHDT and CDR2 YNNKEL (reference sequence). Trimming cost V 3 bases and J 4 bases, with 12 bases left between them. CDR3 region: CASSQRTRSYGYTF. As DNA, the CDR3 is TGTGCCAGCAGCCAGCGAACTCGGAGCTATGGCTACACCTTC.

The V gene is TRBV28, the J gene TRBJ2-1; TRBD1 aligns across 7 bases. The V gene's germline CDR1 is MDHEN and CDR2 SYDVKM. CDR3 length: 16 residues. V was clipped by 7 bases and J by 0 bases; unmatched bases: 9. For the CDR3, the DNA is TGTGCCAGCACCAACAGGGGCCCGAGCTCCTACAATGAGCAGTTCTTC. Translated, it gives CASTNRGPSSYNEQFF.

On this clone itself: Other DNA sequences within the sample encode an identical CDR3. This rearrangement joins TRBV4-1 to TRBJ2-1, with a tentative D call TRBD2 (5 bases). The CDR3 runs to 15 residues. Germline assignment: CDR1 MGHRA and CDR2 YSYEKL. V was trimmed by 0 bases and J by 0 bases, leaving 6 bases between them. Here the CDR3 reads CASSQDSGSYNEQFF. CDR3 sequence (DNA): TGCGCCAGCAGCCAAGACAGCGGCTCCTACAATGAGCAGTTCTTC.

The rearrangement uses TRBV5-1 and TRBJ1-6; the match to TRBD1 covers 9 bases. Trimming at V came to 0 bases and at J to 7 bases, leaving 2 bases not matched to a gene. The germline V gene encodes CDR1 SGHRS and CDR2 YFSETQ. This CDR3 comprises 15 residues. The CDR3 DNA reads as TGCGCCAGCAGCTTGGTGGGGACAGGGAATTCACCCCTCCACTTT. Amino acids: CASSLVGTGNSPLHF. The full variable domain, rest sourced from reference TRBV5-1 and TRBJ1-6, is KAGVTQTPRYLIKTRGQQVTLSCSPISGHRSVSWYQQTPGQGLQFLFEYFSETQRNKGNFPGRFSGRQFSNSRSEMNVSTLELGDSALYLCASSLVGTGNSPLHFGNGTRLTVT.

The genes are TRBV9 and TRBJ1-1; D ambiguous. CDR1 is SGDLS, CDR2 YYNGEE, per germline. CDR3 length: 14 amino acids. The germline V and J ends were trimmed by 2 bases and 1 base, with 9 bases remaining between them. The CDR3 sequence: CASSVSNWNTEAFF. CDR3 coding DNA: TGTGCCAGCAGCGTTTCCAATTGGAACACTGAAGCTTTCTTT.

The rearrangement joins TRBV5-1 to TRBJ2-3; possible D gene TRBD1, 6 bases. With 0 bases removed from V and 9 bases from J, the gap between germline ends came to 23 bases. The germline V gene encodes CDR1 SGHRS and CDR2 YFSETQ. The CDR3 totals 17 residues. CDR3 sequence: CASSLETGLATTRTQYF. CDR3 sequence (DNA): TGCGCCAGCAGCTTGGAGACAGGCCTCGCGACCACAAGGACGCAGTATTTT.

This clone was seen once. The CDR3 DNA reads TGTGCCAGCAGCGTAGTAATTTCAGATACGCAGTATTTT. This sequence encodes CASSVVISDTQYF. The chain couples TRBV9 to TRBJ2-3; D is undetermined. The CDR3 runs to 13 residues. Germline loops: CDR1 SGDLS, CDR2 YYNGEE. The V gene lost 0 bases and the J gene lost 4 bases, with 6 bases spanning the gap.

The CDR3 loop reads CASSEREAGNSPLHF. The CDR3, as DNA: TGTGCCAGCAGTGAACGGGAGGCGGGGAATTCACCCCTCCACTTT. The rearrangement links TRBV2 to TRBJ1-6; no firm D call. The germline gives CDR1 SNHLY, CDR2 FYNNEI. The V and J ends lost 2 bases and 7 bases respectively, with 12 bases between them. CDR3 length equals 15 residues.

This clone has a single count. The genes are TRBV14 and TRBJ2-7; 7 bases agree with TRBD1. The CDR3 sequence is 16 residues long. Germline trimming cut 1 base from V and 4 bases from J; bases unmatched to any gene: 10. Germline lookup yields CDR1 SGHDN and CDR2 FVKESK. For the CDR3, the DNA is TGTGCCAGCAGCCAAGCCAGGGGGTCTCGCCTATACGAGCAGTACTTC. It yields the protein CASSQARGSRLYEQYF.

The V and J genes are TRBV6-5 and TRBJ1-1; 8 bases line up with TRBD1. Trimming took 6 bases from V and 4 from J; bases not matched to a gene: 7. The CDR3 has 14 residues. Looked up from germline, CDR1 is MNHEY and CDR2 is SVGAGI. CDR3 in amino acids: CASRSRGRVTEAFF. The CDR3 DNA is TGTGCCAGCAGATCCAGGGGGCGAGTCACTGAAGCTTTCTTT.